A selection of T cell receptor beta chains follows, all from one sample in a study of blood T cell repertoires in COVID-19. Generated by immunoSEQ multiplex PCR, the TCRdb table keeps only in-frame clones and is missing some. The data contain about 260,000 clones, more than 90% of them singletons. Sequencing was done on a sample of peripheral blood. The receptor source for this set is a person aged 18-29 years with COVID-19, enrolled during active disease. CDR3s include the opening cysteine and the closing phenylalanine or tryptophan. Fields, in order: J gene, clone size, D gene, V gene, CDR3 DNA, CDR3 protein. D genes are given only for firm matches. Clone size is shown for a subset of rows, as once, few, many or a class of expanded clone.

j_call: TRBJ1-6
clone_size: -
d_call: -
v_call: TRBV4-1
cdr3_nt: TGCGCCAGCAGCTTGGGGCCCGCTAATTCACCCCTCCACTTT
cdr3_aa: CASSLGPANSPLHF

j_call: TRBJ2-7
clone_size: -
d_call: -
v_call: TRBV4-1
cdr3_nt: TGCGCCAGCAGCCAATATGAGGGAGATCAGGACGAGCAGTACTTC
cdr3_aa: CASSQYEGDQDEQYF

j_call: TRBJ1-4
clone_size: -
d_call: -
v_call: TRBV23-1
cdr3_nt: TGCGCCAGCAGTCAAGGGGGGTGGTCTGAAAAACTGTTTTTT
cdr3_aa: CASSQGGWSEKLFF

j_call: TRBJ1-1
clone_size: few
d_call: -
v_call: TRBV19
cdr3_nt: TGTGCCAGTACCATCGGGAGAATGAACACTGAAGCTTTCTTT
cdr3_aa: CASTIGRMNTEAFF

j_call: TRBJ1-4
clone_size: once
d_call: -
v_call: TRBV11-2
cdr3_nt: TGTGCCAGCAGGTTAACATCCGCAACTAATGAAAAACTGTTTTTT
cdr3_aa: CASRLTSATNEKLFF

j_call: TRBJ2-3
clone_size: -
d_call: -
v_call: TRBV29-1
cdr3_nt: TGCAGCGTTGTAGGCGGCGAAGGAGGGCAGTATTTT
cdr3_aa: CSVVGGEGGQYF

j_call: TRBJ1-1
clone_size: -
d_call: -
v_call: TRBV4-3
cdr3_nt: TGCGCCAGCAGCCAAGAGGCAGTCGCGGCCGATAACACTGAAGCTTTCTTT
cdr3_aa: CASSQEAVAADNTEAFF

j_call: TRBJ2-7
clone_size: -
d_call: TRBD2
v_call: TRBV28
cdr3_nt: TGTGCCAGCAGTTTGGGACTAGTCGGCTACGAGCAGTACTTC
cdr3_aa: CASSLGLVGYEQYF

j_call: TRBJ2-3
clone_size: -
d_call: -
v_call: TRBV6-2/TRBV6-3
cdr3_nt: TGTGCCAGCAGTTCTACCCCGGACTCGGCGGATACGCAGTATTTT
cdr3_aa: CASSSTPDSADTQYF

j_call: TRBJ2-3
clone_size: -
d_call: TRBD1
v_call: TRBV5-4
cdr3_nt: TGTGCCAGCAGGCAGACAGGGACCAACACAGATACGCAGTATTTT
cdr3_aa: CASRQTGTNTDTQYF

j_call: TRBJ1-1
clone_size: -
d_call: -
v_call: TRBV6-5
cdr3_nt: TGTGCCAGCAGGACCGGGACAAACACTGAAGCTTTCTTT
cdr3_aa: CASRTGTNTEAFF

j_call: TRBJ2-2
clone_size: -
d_call: -
v_call: TRBV7-9
cdr3_nt: TGTGCCAGCAGCTTAGGCAGGGCGTTCACCGGGGAGCTGTTTTTT
cdr3_aa: CASSLGRAFTGELFF

j_call: TRBJ1-6
clone_size: few
d_call: -
v_call: TRBV15
cdr3_nt: TGTGCCACCAGCAGAGATCAAACAGATTTTGGCTCCTATAATTCACCCCTCCACTTT
cdr3_aa: CATSRDQTDFGSYNSPLHF

j_call: TRBJ2-7
clone_size: -
d_call: TRBD2
v_call: TRBV2
cdr3_nt: TGTGCCAGCAGAGGACCCAGAGCGGGAGCCATCTCCTACGAGCAGTACTTC
cdr3_aa: CASRGPRAGAISYEQYF

j_call: TRBJ1-1
clone_size: -
d_call: -
v_call: TRBV20-1
cdr3_nt: TGCAGTGCTAGATATCAGGGTGAAGCTTTCTTT
cdr3_aa: CSARYQGEAFF

j_call: TRBJ1-1
clone_size: -
d_call: -
v_call: TRBV5-1
cdr3_nt: TGCGCCAGCAGCGCGGACAGACCCAACACTGAAGCTTTCTTT
cdr3_aa: CASSADRPNTEAFF

j_call: TRBJ1-1
clone_size: -
d_call: -
v_call: TRBV11-2
cdr3_nt: TGTGCCAGCAGCCCAAATCTCTATTACACTGAAGCTTTCTTT
cdr3_aa: CASSPNLYYTEAFF

j_call: TRBJ2-2
clone_size: once
d_call: -
v_call: TRBV3-1/TRBV3-2
cdr3_nt: TGTGCCAGCAGCCAAGCTGGCCAGGGGATCGGGGAGCTGTTTTTT
cdr3_aa: CASSQAGQGIGELFF

j_call: TRBJ2-2
clone_size: once
d_call: -
v_call: TRBV24-1
cdr3_nt: TGTGCCACCAGTGGCAGGGGTCGATTTAACACCGGGGAGCTGTTTTTT
cdr3_aa: CATSGRGRFNTGELFF

j_call: TRBJ2-7
clone_size: -
d_call: -
v_call: TRBV24-1
cdr3_nt: TGTGCCACCGCTGCCGACTCGTTTCCCTACGAGCAGTACTTC
cdr3_aa: CATAADSFPYEQYF

j_call: TRBJ2-7
clone_size: -
d_call: TRBD1
v_call: TRBV5-4
cdr3_nt: TGTGCCAGCAGCGGACAGGGTATCGCGCCCACCTACGAGCAGTACTTC
cdr3_aa: CASSGQGIAPTYEQYF

j_call: TRBJ2-1
clone_size: -
d_call: TRBD2
v_call: TRBV6-5
cdr3_nt: TGTGCCAGCAGTTACTCGTCTAGCGGTTACAATGAGCAGTTCTTC
cdr3_aa: CASSYSSSGYNEQFF

j_call: TRBJ1-5
clone_size: -
d_call: -
v_call: TRBV28
cdr3_nt: TGTGCCAGCATTACAGGGATTGGCAATCAGCCCCAGCATTTT
cdr3_aa: CASITGIGNQPQHF

j_call: TRBJ2-1
clone_size: -
d_call: -
v_call: TRBV6-1
cdr3_nt: TGTGCCAGCAGTGAGCTAGCGACCTCCCTCAATGAGCAGTTCTTC
cdr3_aa: CASSELATSLNEQFF

j_call: TRBJ2-2
clone_size: once
d_call: -
v_call: TRBV5-1
cdr3_nt: TGCGCCAGCAGCTTGAGCCGGGGCACCGGGGAGCTGTTTTTT
cdr3_aa: CASSLSRGTGELFF

j_call: TRBJ2-7
clone_size: -
d_call: -
v_call: TRBV19
cdr3_nt: TGTGCCAGTAGTTCGGACTGGGCGACCTACGAGCAGTACTTC
cdr3_aa: CASSSDWATYEQYF

j_call: TRBJ1-1
clone_size: -
d_call: TRBD1
v_call: TRBV28
cdr3_nt: TGTGCCAGCAGTTTATACCCCGGGACAGGGGGCTGGGGGACTGAAGCTTTCTTT
cdr3_aa: CASSLYPGTGGWGTEAFF

j_call: TRBJ1-5
clone_size: -
d_call: TRBD1
v_call: TRBV28
cdr3_nt: TGTGCCAGCGCGAAGGGGACAGGGAGACAGCCCCAGCATTTT
cdr3_aa: CASAKGTGRQPQHF

j_call: TRBJ1-2
clone_size: once
d_call: -
v_call: TRBV9
cdr3_nt: TGTGCCAGCAGCTCCCGACAGGAGGTTAAGGTCAACTCATCCCCTAACTATGGCTACACCTTC
cdr3_aa: CASSSRQEVKVNSSPNYGYTF

j_call: TRBJ2-5
clone_size: -
d_call: TRBD2
v_call: TRBV28
cdr3_nt: TGTGCCAGCAGTCCCGGACTAGCAGTCCAAGAGACCCAGTACTTC
cdr3_aa: CASSPGLAVQETQYF

j_call: TRBJ2-1
clone_size: -
d_call: -
v_call: TRBV5-4
cdr3_nt: TGTGCCAGCAGCTTTAAATTCGGCAATGAGCAGTTCTTC
cdr3_aa: CASSFKFGNEQFF

j_call: TRBJ1-1
clone_size: -
d_call: TRBD1
v_call: TRBV4-3
cdr3_nt: TGCGCCAGCAGCCAAGACTGGCAGGGGGTGGATGAAGCTTTCTTT
cdr3_aa: CASSQDWQGVDEAFF

j_call: TRBJ2-7
clone_size: -
d_call: TRBD2
v_call: TRBV4-1
cdr3_nt: TGCGCCAGCAGCCAACAAGGACCGGGACTAGCGGGAGCCGACGAGCAGTACTTC
cdr3_aa: CASSQQGPGLAGADEQYF